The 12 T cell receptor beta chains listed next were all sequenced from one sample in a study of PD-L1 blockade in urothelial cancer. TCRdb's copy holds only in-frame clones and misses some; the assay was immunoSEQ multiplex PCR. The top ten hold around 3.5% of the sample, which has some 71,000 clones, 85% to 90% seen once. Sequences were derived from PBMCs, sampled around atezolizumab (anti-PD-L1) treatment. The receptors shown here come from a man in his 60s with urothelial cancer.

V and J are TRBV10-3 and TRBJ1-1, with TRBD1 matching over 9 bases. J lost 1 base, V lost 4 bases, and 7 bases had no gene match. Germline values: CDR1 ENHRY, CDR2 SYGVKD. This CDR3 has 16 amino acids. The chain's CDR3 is CAISARGQGENTEAFF. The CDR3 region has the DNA TGTGCCATCAGTGCGCGGGGACAGGGAGAGAACACTGAAGCTTTCTTT.

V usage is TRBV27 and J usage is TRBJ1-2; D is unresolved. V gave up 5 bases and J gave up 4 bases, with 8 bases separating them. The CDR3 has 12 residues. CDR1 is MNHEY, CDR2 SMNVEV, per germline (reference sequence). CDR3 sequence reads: CASSALSYGYTF. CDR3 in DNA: TGTGCCAGCAGTGCCCTGAGCTATGGCTACACCTTC.

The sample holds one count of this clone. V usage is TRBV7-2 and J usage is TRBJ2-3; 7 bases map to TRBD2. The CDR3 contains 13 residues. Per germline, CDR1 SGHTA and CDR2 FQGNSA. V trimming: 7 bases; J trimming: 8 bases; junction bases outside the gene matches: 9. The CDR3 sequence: CASNGGGSVTQYF. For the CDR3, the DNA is TGTGCCAGCAATGGGGGGGGGAGCGTTACGCAGTATTTT.

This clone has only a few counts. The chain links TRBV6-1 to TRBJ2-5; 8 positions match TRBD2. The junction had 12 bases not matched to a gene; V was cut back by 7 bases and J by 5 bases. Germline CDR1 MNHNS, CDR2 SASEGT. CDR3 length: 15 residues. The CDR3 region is CASTEGLSGGETQYF. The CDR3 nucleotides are TGTGCCAGCACCGAGGGACTCTCGGGGGGGGAGACCCAGTACTTC.

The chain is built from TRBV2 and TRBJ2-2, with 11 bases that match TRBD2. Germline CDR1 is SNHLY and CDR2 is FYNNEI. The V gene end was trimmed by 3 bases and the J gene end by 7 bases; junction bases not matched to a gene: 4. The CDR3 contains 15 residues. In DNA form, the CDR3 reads TGTGCCAGCAGTGATAGCGGGAGGGCCGTCGGGGAGCTGTTTTTT. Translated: CASSDSGRAVGELFF.

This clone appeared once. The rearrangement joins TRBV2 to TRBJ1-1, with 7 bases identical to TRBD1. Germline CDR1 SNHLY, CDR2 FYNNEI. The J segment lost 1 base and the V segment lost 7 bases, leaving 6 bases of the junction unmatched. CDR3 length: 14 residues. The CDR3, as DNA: TGTGCCAGCACCGACCGGGACAGGAACACTGAAGCTTTCTTT. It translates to CASTDRDRNTEAFF.

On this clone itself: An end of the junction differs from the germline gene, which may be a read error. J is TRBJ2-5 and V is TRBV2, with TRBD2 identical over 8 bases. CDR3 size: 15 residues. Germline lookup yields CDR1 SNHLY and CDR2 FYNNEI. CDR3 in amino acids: CASSGVGGAQGTQYF. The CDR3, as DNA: TGTGCCAGCAGTGGGGTCGGGGGGGCGCAAGGGACCCAGTACTTC.

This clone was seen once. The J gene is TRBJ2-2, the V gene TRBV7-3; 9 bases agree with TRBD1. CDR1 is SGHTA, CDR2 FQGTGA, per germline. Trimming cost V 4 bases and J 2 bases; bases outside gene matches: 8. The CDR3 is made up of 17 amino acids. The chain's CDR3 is CASSSFWTGANTGELFF. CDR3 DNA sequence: TGTGCCAGCAGCTCCTTCTGGACAGGGGCAAACACCGGGGAGCTGTTTTTT. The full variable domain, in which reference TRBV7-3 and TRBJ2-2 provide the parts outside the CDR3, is GAGVSQTPSNKVTEKGKYVELRCDPISGHTALYWYRQSLGQGPEFLIYFQGTGAADDSGLPNDRFFAVRPEGSVSTLKIQRTERGDSAVYLCASSSFWTGANTGELFFGEGSRLTVL.

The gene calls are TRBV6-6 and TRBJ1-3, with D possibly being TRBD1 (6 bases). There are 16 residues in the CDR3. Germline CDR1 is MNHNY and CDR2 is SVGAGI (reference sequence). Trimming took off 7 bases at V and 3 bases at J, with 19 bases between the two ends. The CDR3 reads CASTYLGGAGGNTIYF. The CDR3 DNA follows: TGTGCCAGCACCTACCTTGGGGGGGCAGGTGGAAACACCATATATTTT.

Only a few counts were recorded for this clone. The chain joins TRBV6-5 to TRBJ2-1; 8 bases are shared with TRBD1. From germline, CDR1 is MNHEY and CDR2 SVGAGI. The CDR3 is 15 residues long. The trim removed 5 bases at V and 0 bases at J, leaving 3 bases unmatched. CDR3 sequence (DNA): TGTGCCAGCAGTCCTACAGGGGGCTCCTACAATGAGCAGTTCTTC. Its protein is CASSPTGGSYNEQFF.

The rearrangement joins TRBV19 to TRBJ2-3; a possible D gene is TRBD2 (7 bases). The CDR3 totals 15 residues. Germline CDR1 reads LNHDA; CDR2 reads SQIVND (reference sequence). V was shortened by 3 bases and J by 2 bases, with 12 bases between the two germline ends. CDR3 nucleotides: TGTGCCAGTAGTATCCGGGGGGCATCCACAGATACGCAGTATTTT. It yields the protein CASSIRGASTDTQYF.

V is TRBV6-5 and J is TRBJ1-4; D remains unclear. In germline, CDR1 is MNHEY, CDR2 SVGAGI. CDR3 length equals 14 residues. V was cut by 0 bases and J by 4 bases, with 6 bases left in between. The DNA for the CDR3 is TGTGCCAGCAGTTACTCGGGCATTAATGAAAAACTGTTTTTT. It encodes CASSYSGINEKLFF.